This TCR beta chain was found in a study of CD8 T cell repertoires and HIV-1 epitope variants. Regarding this clone: Antigen specificity is unknown.

The CDR3 has 13 residues. Between the trimmed V and J ends, which lost 1 base and 5 bases, there was a span of 9 bases. Germline V gene sequence: CDR1 SEHNR, CDR2 FQNEAQ (reference sequence). Measured with immunoSEQ multiplex PCR; TCRdb has only the in-frame clones, and not every one. The sample has about 4,900 clones, about three fifths seen once. Sequenced: cultured CD8+ T cells derived from PBMCs. This receptor was taken from a male donor with HIV. J is TRBJ2-7 and V is TRBV7-9; D uncertain. The CDR3 DNA is TGTGCCAGCAGCTTAGAACTTGGAGACGAGCAGTACTTC. Its protein is CASSLELGDEQYF.